This T cell receptor (beta chain) was identified during a study of early T cells in non-severe SARS-CoV-2 infection. As part of library construction, unique molecular identifiers were attached to individual cDNA molecules. One entry per CDR3 protein, called by TCRdb with MiXCR from the 5' RACE reads. The sample contains about 32,000 distinct CDR3 sequences, 3.5% to 5% of which appear only once. Unmatched junction bases numbered 6, after V lost 1 base and J lost 0 bases. Germline V gives CDR1 MNHEY, CDR2 SMNVEV (reference sequence). The CDR3 runs 18 residues. Study-wide results and caveats: Matching with VDJdb favored anti-spike CD8 responses (missing private and CD4 specificities).

This clonotype was seen many times. Its antigen is still unknown. Sequenced: whole blood. This sequence was found in an adult who was a healthcare worker with PCR-confirmed SARS-CoV-2 infection or an uninfected control (not recorded which). V gene TRBV27 combines with J gene TRBJ1-6; 7 bases match TRBD1. CDR3 region: CASSLLAAGGSYNSPLHF. CDR3 nucleotides: TGTGCCAGCAGTTTATTGGCGGCAGGGGGCTCCTATAATTCACCCCTCCACTTT.